This T cell receptor beta chain derives from a study of cytomegalovirus exposure and HLA in healthy donors. Regarding the study as a whole: Later work found that TCR association rates differed between HLA loci; DRB1 had the most and HLA-C the fewest. HLA-A and HLA-B allele assignments for most subjects were reportedly predicted accurately using TCR beta sequences. A later analysis reported that several of the most significant clusters appeared to be linked to common viral pathogens, among them Epstein-Barr virus.

The PCR contained 60 Vbeta and 13 Jbeta primers. Repertoires were generated with immunoSEQ multiplex PCR, while TCRdb's copy carries only in-frame clones and drops some. The data contain around 100,000 clones, 74% of them singletons. Healthy people donating bone marrow made up the donors. Details on this clone: The antigen is not known.

Germline values: CDR1 SNHLY, CDR2 FYNNEI. The CDR3 length is 17 residues. The V end was cut by 1 base, the J end by 1 base, with 15 bases between. The sequence came from a man in his forties or fifties in good health and CMV-seropositive. The material sequenced was PBMCs. This chain uses TRBV2 with TRBJ2-3, with a tentative D call TRBD2 (6 bases). The CDR3: CASSEGGTGDGTDTQYF. The CDR3 DNA is TGTGCCAGCAGTGAAGGGGGAACGGGAGACGGCACAGATACGCAGTATTTT.